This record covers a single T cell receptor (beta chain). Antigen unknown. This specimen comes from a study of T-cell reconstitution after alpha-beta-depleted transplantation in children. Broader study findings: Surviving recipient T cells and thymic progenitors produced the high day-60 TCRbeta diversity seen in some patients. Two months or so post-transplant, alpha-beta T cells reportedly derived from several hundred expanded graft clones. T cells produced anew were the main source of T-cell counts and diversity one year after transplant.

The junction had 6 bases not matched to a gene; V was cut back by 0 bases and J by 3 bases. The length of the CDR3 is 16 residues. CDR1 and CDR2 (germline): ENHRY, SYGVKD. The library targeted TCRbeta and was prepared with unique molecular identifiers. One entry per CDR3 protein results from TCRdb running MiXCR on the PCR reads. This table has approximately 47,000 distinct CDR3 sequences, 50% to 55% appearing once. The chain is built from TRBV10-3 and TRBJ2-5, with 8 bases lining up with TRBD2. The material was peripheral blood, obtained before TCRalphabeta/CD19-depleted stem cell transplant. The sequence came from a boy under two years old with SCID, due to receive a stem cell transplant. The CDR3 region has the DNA TGTGCCATCAGTGAGTCTCGGGGGGGGTCCGAAGAGACCCAGTACTTC. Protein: CAISESRGGSEETQYF.